This T cell receptor beta chain derives from a study of monozygotic twins with inflammatory bowel disease. This CDR3 region has 14 residues. The V gene's germline CDR1 is ENHRY and CDR2 SYGVKD. Each sample's cDNA came from eight separate reactions. TCRdb reworked the 5' RACE reads into one entry per CDR3 protein, no DNA. The sample data list 330,000 or so distinct CDR3 sequences. The origin of this receptor is a human donor with ulcerative colitis or Crohn's disease, or a healthy co-twin of an affected twin (not recorded which). Source material: blood. The V call is TRBV10-3, the J call TRBJ1-1; the TCRdb D gene call, TRBD1, has no DNA to confirm it. The CDR3 here is CAISGPVGGTEAFF.